A single sample is the source of the 20 T cell receptor beta chains below, sequenced in a study of CD8+CD57+ T cells in acquired aplastic anemia. TCR beta VDJ combinations and CDR3 sequences were profiled from genomic DNA. TCRdb fed the reads into MiXCR, producing one record per CDR3 protein. Of fewer than 70,000 distinct CDR3 sequences detected, 54% appear once; the ten largest clones hold about 8.9%. Sample: sorted CD4+, CD8+, or CD8+CD57+ T cells (not recorded which) from PBMCs. The receptor source for this set is a human donor in good health, serving as a control.

This chain joins TRBV11-1 and TRBJ1-4; D may be TRBD1 (6 bases). Germline lookup yields CDR1 SGHAT and CDR2 FQDESV (reference sequence). V dropped 4 bases and J dropped 4 bases, with 19 bases sitting between them. The CDR3 extends over 17 amino acids. CDR3 sequence reads: CASSSRDTGLSNEKLFF. DNA of the CDR3: TGTGCCAGCAGCTCCCGGGACACCGGATTGAGTAATGAAAAACTGTTTTTT. Using reference TRBV11-1 and TRBJ1-4 for the parts outside the CDR3, the full variable domain is EAEVAQSPRYKITEKSQAVAFWCDPISGHATLYWYRQILGQGPELLVQFQDESVVDDSQLPKDRFSAERLKGVDSTLKIQPAELGDSAMYLCASSSRDTGLSNEKLFFGSGTQLSVL.

The chain joins TRBV7-6 to TRBJ2-1, with a weak D call TRBD2 (6 bases). Germline V gives CDR1 SGHVS, CDR2 FNYEAQ. Trimming shortened V by 2 bases and J by 8 bases, and 16 bases separated the two germline ends. The CDR3 has 15 amino acids. As DNA, the CDR3 is TGTGCCAGCAGCTTAACCAGCGGGTCCTCCTATGAGCAGTTCTTC. It encodes CASSLTSGSSYEQFF.

This clonotype is termed medium-sized. The chain has TRBV29-1 and TRBJ2-5, with D possibly matching TRBD1 (7 bases). CDR1 is SQVTM, CDR2 ANQGSEA, per germline. The CDR3 loop spans 15 amino acids. Trimming removed 0 bases at V and 0 bases at J, with 11 bases between. CDR3 loop: CSVEDGRGDQETQYF. The CDR3 bases are TGCAGCGTTGAAGACGGCAGGGGGGACCAAGAGACCCAGTACTTC.

The CDR3 sequence: CASSLSLGGPGGDTQYF. The CDR3 nucleotides are TGTGCCAGCAGCTTGAGTTTAGGGGGTCCCGGGGGAGATACGCAGTATTTT. V is TRBV7-8 and J is TRBJ2-3; possibly TRBD1 or TRBD2 for D (6 bases each). The germline V gene encodes CDR1 SGHVS and CDR2 FQNEAQ. The CDR3 sequence is 17 residues long. Deletions cut 3 bases from V and 5 bases from J, with 21 bases between.

This clonotype was observed a handful of times. The chain recombines TRBV10-3 with TRBJ1-2; 8 nucleotides line up with TRBD1. This CDR3 region has 14 residues. Per the germline V gene, CDR1 is ENHRY and CDR2 is SYGVKD. With V trimmed by 6 bases and J by 0 bases, 3 bases remained unmatched. In DNA, the CDR3 is TGTGCCATCAGCACAGGGGGTCCTAACTATGGCTACACCTTC. Encoded protein: CAISTGGPNYGYTF.

A remark on this clonotype: Sequence at one end of the junction differs from germline and may be a read error. The chain is built from TRBV24-1 and TRBJ1-1, with D perhaps TRBD1 (5 bases). The germline gives CDR1 KGHDR, CDR2 SFDVKD. The CDR3 loop spans 15 amino acids. CDR3 sequence: CATSDFSRVNTEALF. CDR3 nucleotide sequence: TGTGCCACCAGTGATTTCTCCAGGGTAAACACTGAAGCTCTCTTT.

This clonotype came up once. The junction departs from germline at one end; a sequencing error may be responsible. The rearrangement links TRBV7-8 to TRBJ2-1, with D tentatively TRBD1 (5 bases). The V gene's germline CDR1 is SGHVS and CDR2 FQNEAQ. The CDR3 has 14 residues. CDR3 region: CTSTGPTVSHEQFF. DNA of the CDR3: TGTACCAGCACCGGACCGACAGTCTCCCACGAGCAGTTCTTC.

The CDR3 spells CSVDIAGVAETQYF. CDR3 sequence (DNA): TGCAGCGTTGACATAGCGGGAGTAGCAGAGACCCAGTACTTC. The J gene is TRBJ2-5, the V gene TRBV29-1, with 9 bases aligning to TRBD2. From germline, CDR1 is SQVTM and CDR2 ANQGSEA. The CDR3 sequence is 14 residues long. The junction had 6 bases not matched to a gene; V was cut back by 3 bases and J by 4 bases.

This clonotype was recorded many times. The chain has TRBV20-1 and TRBJ2-5, with TRBD2 matching 9 bases. The CDR3 covers 15 residues. With V trimmed by 1 base and J by 3 bases, 6 bases remained unmatched. The germline V gene has CDR1 DFQATT and CDR2 SNEGSKA (reference sequence). The CDR3 sequence is CSARAPSGAKETQYF. CDR3 coding DNA: TGCAGTGCTAGAGCCCCTAGCGGGGCCAAAGAGACCCAGTACTTC.

The chain links TRBV15 to TRBJ2-3; a possible D gene is TRBD2 (6 bases). The CDR3 is 17 residues long. The V end was cut by 0 bases, the J end by 4 bases, with 17 bases between. Germline lookup yields CDR1 LNHNV and CDR2 YYDKDF (reference sequence). The CDR3 sequence is CATSRDRTRGLPDTQYF. The CDR3 nucleotides read TGTGCCACCAGCAGAGATCGTACAAGGGGACTCCCAGATACGCAGTATTTT.

The V gene is TRBV4-3, the J gene TRBJ1-2, with TRBD1 matching over 7 bases. In germline, CDR1 is LGHNA, CDR2 YSLEER. V shed 1 base and J 4 bases; nucleotides not matched to a gene: 3. This CDR3 is built from 14 residues. Written as DNA, the CDR3 is TGCGCCAGCAGCCAAGTCACAGGGGCCTATGGCTACACCTTC. It is translated as CASSQVTGAYGYTF.

V and J are TRBV7-8 and TRBJ2-5; perhaps TRBD1 as D (6 bases). This CDR3 spans 14 amino acids. V was cut by 0 bases and J by 5 bases, with 10 bases left in between. Germline assignment: CDR1 SGHVS and CDR2 FQNEAQ. CDR3 sequence (DNA): TGTGCCAGCAGCTTAGCCAGGGGAGCGGAGACCCAGTACTTC. It specifies CASSLARGAETQYF.

Ten or more counts support this clonotype. This sequence joins TRBV6-2 or TRBV6-3 and TRBJ2-3, with TRBD2 as a possible D gene (7 bases). Germline loops: CDR1 MNHEY, CDR2 SVGEGT. The V and J ends lost 4 bases and 4 bases respectively, with 12 bases between them. The CDR3 consists of 14 residues. Here the CDR3 reads CASSSGAGADTQYF. The CDR3 nucleotides are TGTGCCAGCAGTTCGGGGGCGGGAGCAGATACGCAGTATTTT.

J is TRBJ2-7 and V is TRBV29-1; a possible D gene is TRBD2 (5 bases). The V end lost 2 bases, the J end lost 4 bases, and 15 bases lay between the germline ends. Germline-derived CDR1 and CDR2 are SQVTM and ANQGSEA. The CDR3 spans 14 residues. The CDR3 bases are TGCAGCGTTGAACTAGCTGGTCGAGATTACGAGCAGTACTTC. It is translated as CSVELAGRDYEQYF.

By proportion, this clonotype is medium-sized (0.01 to 0.1%). V usage is TRBV25-1 and J usage is TRBJ2-1; D not resolved. This CDR3 contains 15 residues. Germline V lookup: CDR1 MGHDK, CDR2 SYGVNS. V gave up 5 bases and J gave up 0 bases, with 11 bases separating them. The CDR3 coding sequence is TGTGCCAGCAGTTCTATGGGATACTCCTACAATGAGCAGTTCTTC. Translation: CASSSMGYSYNEQFF.

Of note for this clonotype: A clone one base away is much larger, so this may be a read error. The chain is built from TRBV6-1 and TRBJ1-1, with 10 bases aligning to TRBD1. This CDR3 contains 17 residues. CDR1 MNHNS and CDR2 SASEGT come from the germline V gene. CDR3 loop: CASGERQGARFNTEAFF. The CDR3 DNA follows: TGTGCCAGCGGTGAAAGACAGGGGGCGAGATTTAACACTGAAGCTTTCTTT.

This chain connects TRBV24-1 to TRBJ1-2, with 11 bases aligning to TRBD1. The CDR3 loop spans 16 amino acids. Per the germline V gene, CDR1 is KGHDR and CDR2 is SFDVKD. Trimming removed 5 bases from V and 7 bases from J; junction bases left unmatched: 11. CDR3 DNA sequence: TGTGCCACCAGTGTAGGACAGGGGGCTCCGACGAGTGGCTACACCTTC. Translating it yields CATSVGQGAPTSGYTF.

In this sample, this clonotype turned up many times. The chain links TRBV6-1 to TRBJ2-7, with 7 bases matching TRBD2. From germline, CDR1 is MNHNS and CDR2 SASEGT. The CDR3 contains 11 residues. V was pared by 5 bases and J by 7 bases, with 2 bases of the junction left unmatched. CDR3 sequence (DNA): TGTGCCAGCAGTAGCGGGGTAGAGCAGTACTTC. Encoded protein: CASSSGVEQYF.

This clonotype appeared many times. This sequence joins TRBV12-3 or TRBV12-4 and TRBJ1-1; unclear D gene. The CDR3 length is 13 residues. V lost 3 bases and J 0 bases, leaving 5 bases between the germline ends. This CDR3 is CASSFWLNTEAFF. The CDR3 nucleotides read TGTGCCAGCAGTTTTTGGTTGAACACTGAAGCTTTCTTT.

V usage is TRBV9 and J usage is TRBJ2-2, with 10 bases lining up with TRBD1. V dropped 3 bases and J dropped 4; count of bases not matched to a gene: 12. Germline V gives CDR1 SGDLS, CDR2 YYNGEE. The CDR3 totals 18 residues. Written as DNA, the CDR3 is TGTGCCAGCAGCGATCGACAGGGGGCTGTGTTCGGCACCGGGGAGCTGTTTTTT. Encoded protein: CASSDRQGAVFGTGELFF. The full variable domain, with the rest looked up from reference TRBV9 and TRBJ2-2, is DSGVTQTPKHLITATGQRVTLRCSPRSGDLSVYWYQQSLDQGLQFLIQYYNGEERAKGNILERFSAQQFPDLHSELNLSSLELGDSALYFCASSDRQGAVFGTGELFFGEGSRLTVL.